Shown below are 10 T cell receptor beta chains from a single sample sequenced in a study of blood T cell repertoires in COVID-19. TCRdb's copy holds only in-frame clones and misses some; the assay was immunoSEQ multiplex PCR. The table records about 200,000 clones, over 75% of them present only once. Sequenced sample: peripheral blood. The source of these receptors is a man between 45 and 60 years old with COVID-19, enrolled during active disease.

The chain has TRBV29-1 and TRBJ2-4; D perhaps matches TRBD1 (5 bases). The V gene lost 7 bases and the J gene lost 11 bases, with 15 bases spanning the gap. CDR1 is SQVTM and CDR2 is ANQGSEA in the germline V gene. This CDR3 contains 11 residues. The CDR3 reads CSAWWGPFQYF. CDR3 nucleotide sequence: TGCAGCGCCTGGTGGGGCCCCTTTCAGTACTTC.

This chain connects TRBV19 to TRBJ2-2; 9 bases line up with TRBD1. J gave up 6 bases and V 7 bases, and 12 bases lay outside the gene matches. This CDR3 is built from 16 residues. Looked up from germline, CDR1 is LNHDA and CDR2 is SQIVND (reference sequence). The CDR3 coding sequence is TGTGCCAGTACACTAAGGGACAGGGCGCTCCCCGGGGAGCTGTTTTTT. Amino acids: CASTLRDRALPGELFF.

As DNA, the CDR3 is TGTGCCAGCAGCTTATCTAGCGGTTTGGGCACAGATACGCAGTATTTT. Encoded protein: CASSLSSGLGTDTQYF. The genes are TRBV7-9 and TRBJ2-3; 7 bases agree with TRBD2. Germline loops: CDR1 SEHNR, CDR2 FQNEAQ (reference sequence). J gave up 1 base and V 2 bases, and 6 bases lay outside the gene matches. The CDR3 contains 16 residues.

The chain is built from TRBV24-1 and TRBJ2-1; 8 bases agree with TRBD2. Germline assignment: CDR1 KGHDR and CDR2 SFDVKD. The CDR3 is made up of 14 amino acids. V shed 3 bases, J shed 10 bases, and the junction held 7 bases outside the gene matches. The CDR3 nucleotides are TGTGCCACCAGTGATCGAGGACTAGCCGTGGAGCAGTTCTTC. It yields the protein CATSDRGLAVEQFF.

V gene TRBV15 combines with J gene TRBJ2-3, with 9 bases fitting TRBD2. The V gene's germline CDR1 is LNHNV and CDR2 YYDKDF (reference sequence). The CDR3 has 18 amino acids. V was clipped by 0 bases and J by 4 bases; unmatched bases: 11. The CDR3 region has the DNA TGTGCCACCAGCAGAGATCTAGCGGGGAGGCCGGGGGCAGATACGCAGTATTTT. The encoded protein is CATSRDLAGRPGADTQYF.

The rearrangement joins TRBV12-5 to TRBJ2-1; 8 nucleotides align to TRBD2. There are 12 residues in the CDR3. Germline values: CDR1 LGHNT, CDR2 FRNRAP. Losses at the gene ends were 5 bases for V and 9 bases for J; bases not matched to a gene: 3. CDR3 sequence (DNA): TGTGCTAGTGGTCCAGCGGGAGTTGAGCAGTTCTTC. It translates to CASGPAGVEQFF. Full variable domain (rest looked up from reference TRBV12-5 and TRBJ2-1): DARVTQTPRHKVTEMGQEVTMRCQPILGHNTVFWYRQTMMQGLELLAYFRNRAPLDDSGMPKDRFSAEMPDATLATLKIQPSEPRDSAVYFCASGPAGVEQFFGPGTRLTVL.

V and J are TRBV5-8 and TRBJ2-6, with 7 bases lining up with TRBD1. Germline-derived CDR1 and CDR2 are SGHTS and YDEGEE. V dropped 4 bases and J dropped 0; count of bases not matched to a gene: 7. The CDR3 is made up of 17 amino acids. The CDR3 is CASSPVRDSSGANVLTF. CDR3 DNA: TGTGCCAGCAGCCCTGTGAGGGACAGCTCTGGGGCCAACGTCCTGACTTTC.

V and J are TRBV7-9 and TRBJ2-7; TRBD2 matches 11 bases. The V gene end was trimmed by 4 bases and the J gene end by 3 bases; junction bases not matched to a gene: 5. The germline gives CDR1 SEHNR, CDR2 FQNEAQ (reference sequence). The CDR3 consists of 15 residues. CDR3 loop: CASSSGGTSGYEQYF. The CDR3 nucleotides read TGTGCCAGCAGCTCAGGGGGGACTAGCGGCTACGAGCAGTACTTC.

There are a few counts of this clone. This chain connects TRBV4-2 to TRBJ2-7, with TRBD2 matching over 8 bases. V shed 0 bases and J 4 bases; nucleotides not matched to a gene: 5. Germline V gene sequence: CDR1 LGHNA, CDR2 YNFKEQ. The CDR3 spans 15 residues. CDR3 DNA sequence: TGTGCCAGCAGCCAAGACGGGGGGGCTCAATACGAGCAGTACTTC. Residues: CASSQDGGAQYEQYF.

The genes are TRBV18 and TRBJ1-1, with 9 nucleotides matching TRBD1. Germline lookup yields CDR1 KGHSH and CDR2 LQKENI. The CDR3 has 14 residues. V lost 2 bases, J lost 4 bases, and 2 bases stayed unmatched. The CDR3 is CASSPVDRGTEAFF. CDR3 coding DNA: TGTGCCAGCTCACCAGTGGACAGGGGCACTGAAGCTTTCTTT.